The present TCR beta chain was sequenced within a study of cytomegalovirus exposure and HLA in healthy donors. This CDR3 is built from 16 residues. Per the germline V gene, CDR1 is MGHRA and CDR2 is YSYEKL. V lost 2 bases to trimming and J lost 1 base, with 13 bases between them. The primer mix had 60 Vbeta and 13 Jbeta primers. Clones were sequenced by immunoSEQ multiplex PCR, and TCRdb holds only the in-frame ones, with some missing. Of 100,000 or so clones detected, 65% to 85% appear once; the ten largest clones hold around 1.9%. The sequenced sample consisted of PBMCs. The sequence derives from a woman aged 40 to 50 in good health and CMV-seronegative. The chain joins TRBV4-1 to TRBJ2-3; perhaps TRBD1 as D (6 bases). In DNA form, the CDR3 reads TGCGCCAGCAGCCAACAGGGGCCGACTGGCACAGATACGCAGTATTTT. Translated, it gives CASSQQGPTGTDTQYF.